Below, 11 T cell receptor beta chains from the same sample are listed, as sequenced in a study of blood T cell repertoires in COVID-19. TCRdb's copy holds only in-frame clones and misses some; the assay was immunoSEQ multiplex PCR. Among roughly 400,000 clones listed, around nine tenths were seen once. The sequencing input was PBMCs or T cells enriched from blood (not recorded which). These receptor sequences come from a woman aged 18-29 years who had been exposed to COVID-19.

The CDR3 protein is CASSLFGTGGGTEAFF. Here the CDR3 DNA reads TGTGCCAGCAGTTTATTTGGGACAGGGGGGGGGACTGAAGCTTTCTTT. This rearrangement joins TRBV28 to TRBJ1-1; TRBD1 agrees at 11 bases. Looked up from germline, CDR1 is MDHEN and CDR2 is SYDVKM. V gave up 1 base and J gave up 5 bases; unmatched junction bases: 6. CDR3 size: 16 residues.

CDR3 residues: CASSLAHLYNEQFF. In DNA form, the CDR3 reads TGTGCCAGCAGTCTAGCGCACTTATACAATGAGCAGTTCTTC. The rearrangement joins TRBV28 to TRBJ2-1; D perhaps matches TRBD2 (6 bases). V lost 5 bases and J 4 bases, leaving 12 bases between the germline ends. Germline V gene lookup returns CDR1 MDHEN and CDR2 SYDVKM. The CDR3 is 14 amino acids.

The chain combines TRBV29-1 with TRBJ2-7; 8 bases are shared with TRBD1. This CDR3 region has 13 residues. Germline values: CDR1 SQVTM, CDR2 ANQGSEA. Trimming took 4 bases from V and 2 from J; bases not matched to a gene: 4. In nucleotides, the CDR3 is TGCAGCGTTGTTGGGACAGGAGCCTACGAGCAGTACTTC. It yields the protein CSVVGTGAYEQYF.

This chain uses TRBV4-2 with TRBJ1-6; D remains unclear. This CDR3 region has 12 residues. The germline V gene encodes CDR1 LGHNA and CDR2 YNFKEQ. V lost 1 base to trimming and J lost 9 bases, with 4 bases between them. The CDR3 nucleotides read TGTGCCAGCAGCCAAGTATCTTCACCCCTCCACTTT. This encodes CASSQVSSPLHF.

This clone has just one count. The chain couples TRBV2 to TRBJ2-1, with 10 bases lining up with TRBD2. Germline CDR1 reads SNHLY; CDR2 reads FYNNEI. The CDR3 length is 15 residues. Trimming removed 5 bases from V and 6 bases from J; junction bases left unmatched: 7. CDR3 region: CASSLLAGVVNEQFF. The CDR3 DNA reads TGTGCCAGCAGTCTCCTAGCGGGAGTTGTCAATGAGCAGTTCTTC.

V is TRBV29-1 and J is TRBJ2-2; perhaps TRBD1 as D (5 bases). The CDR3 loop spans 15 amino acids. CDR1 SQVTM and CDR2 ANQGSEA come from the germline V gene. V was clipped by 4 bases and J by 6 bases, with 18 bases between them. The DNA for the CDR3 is TGCAGCGTTGCAAGCCGAACTGAAGGGGCCGGGGAGCTGTTTTTT. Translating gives CSVASRTEGAGELFF.

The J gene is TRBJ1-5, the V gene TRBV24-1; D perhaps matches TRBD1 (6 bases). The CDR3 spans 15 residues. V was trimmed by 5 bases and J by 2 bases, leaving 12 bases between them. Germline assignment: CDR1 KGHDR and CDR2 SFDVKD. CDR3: CATSVGRGGNQPQHF. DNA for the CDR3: TGTGCCACCAGTGTCGGCAGGGGAGGCAATCAGCCCCAGCATTTT.

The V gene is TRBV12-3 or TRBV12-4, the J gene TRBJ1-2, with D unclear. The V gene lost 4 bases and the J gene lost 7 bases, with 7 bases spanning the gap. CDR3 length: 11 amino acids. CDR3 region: CASSSGSGYTF. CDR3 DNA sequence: TGTGCCAGCAGTTCCGGGTCTGGCTACACCTTC.

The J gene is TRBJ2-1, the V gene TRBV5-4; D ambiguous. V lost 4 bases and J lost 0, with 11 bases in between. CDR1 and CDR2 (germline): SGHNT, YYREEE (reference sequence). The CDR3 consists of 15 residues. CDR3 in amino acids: CASSQDLSSYNEQFF. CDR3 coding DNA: TGTGCCAGCAGCCAAGACTTAAGCTCCTACAATGAGCAGTTCTTC.

The CDR3 DNA follows: TGTGCCAGCAGCTTAGTGTTACGGAGCTCCTACAATGAGCAGTTCTTC. Translated, it gives CASSLVLRSSYNEQFF. This chain connects TRBV7-9 to TRBJ2-1; no firm D call. V shed 1 base and J shed 0 bases, with 10 bases lying between them. The CDR3 spans 16 residues. The germline V gene has CDR1 SEHNR and CDR2 FQNEAQ (reference sequence).

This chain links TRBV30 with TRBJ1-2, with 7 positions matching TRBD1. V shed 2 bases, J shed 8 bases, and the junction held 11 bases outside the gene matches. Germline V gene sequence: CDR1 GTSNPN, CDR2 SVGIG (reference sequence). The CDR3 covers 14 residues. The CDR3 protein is CAWSTTHRGGGYTF. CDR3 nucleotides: TGTGCCTGGAGTACTACTCACAGGGGAGGCGGCTACACCTTC.